This T cell receptor (beta chain) is drawn from a study of regulatory T cells in long-lasting Graves disease. General study findings and limits: Patients with persistent disease shared 2,500 to 3,500 public clonotypes, outpacing the approximately 870 shared by new patients.

The CDR3 has 17 residues. V was clipped by 2 bases and J by 3 bases; unmatched bases: 8. The V gene's germline CDR1 is SGHDT and CDR2 YYEEEE. Arm-PCR with iRepertoire HTBI primers amplified the CDR3 regions for these TCR beta libraries. A single record per CDR3 protein comes from TCRdb applying MiXCR to the multiplex PCR reads. The table records about 470,000 distinct CDR3 sequences, less than 25% of them present only once. The sample's time point: persistent/refractory GD, antithyroid drugs over 5 years with positive TRAb. RNA extracted from PBMCs served as the sequencing template. Staff drew roughly 10 milliliters of peripheral blood into EDTA tubes. As regards this clonotype: The antigen is not known.

The V and J genes are TRBV5-6 and TRBJ2-2; 9 bases agree with TRBD2. Sequencing was performed on peripheral blood mononuclear cells (PBMCs), taken when the disease was refractory, from a patient treated with antithyroid drugs. The receptor was isolated from a female donor with Graves disease. The CDR3 spells CASSLSLAGGYTGELFF. CDR3 nucleotides: TGTGCCAGCAGCTTAAGTCTCGCGGGAGGGTACACCGGGGAGCTGTTTTTT.